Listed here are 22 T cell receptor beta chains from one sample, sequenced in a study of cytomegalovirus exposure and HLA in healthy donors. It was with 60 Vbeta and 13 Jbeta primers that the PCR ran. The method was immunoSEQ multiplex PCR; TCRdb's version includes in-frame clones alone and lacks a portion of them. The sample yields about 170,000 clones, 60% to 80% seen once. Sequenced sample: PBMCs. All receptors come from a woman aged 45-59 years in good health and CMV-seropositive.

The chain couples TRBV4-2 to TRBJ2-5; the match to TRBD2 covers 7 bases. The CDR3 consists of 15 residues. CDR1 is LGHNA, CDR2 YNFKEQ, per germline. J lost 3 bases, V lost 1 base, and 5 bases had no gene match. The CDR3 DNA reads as TGTGCCAGCAGCCAAGGGCGGGGGTTGGAAGAGACCCAGTACTTC. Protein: CASSQGRGLEETQYF.

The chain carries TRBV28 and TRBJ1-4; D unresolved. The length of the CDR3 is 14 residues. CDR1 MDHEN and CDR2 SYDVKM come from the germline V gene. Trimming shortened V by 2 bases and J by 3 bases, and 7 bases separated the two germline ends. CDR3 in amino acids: CASSLRQANEKLFF. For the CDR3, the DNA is TGTGCCAGCAGTTTAAGGCAGGCTAATGAAAAACTGTTTTTT.

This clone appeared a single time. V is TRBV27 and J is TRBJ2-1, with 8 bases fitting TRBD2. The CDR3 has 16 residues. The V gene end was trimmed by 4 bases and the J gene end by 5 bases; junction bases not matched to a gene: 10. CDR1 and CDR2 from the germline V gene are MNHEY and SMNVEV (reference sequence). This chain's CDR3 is CASSSSPGGEDNEQFF. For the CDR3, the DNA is TGTGCCAGCAGTTCATCGCCGGGGGGGGAAGACAATGAGCAGTTCTTC.

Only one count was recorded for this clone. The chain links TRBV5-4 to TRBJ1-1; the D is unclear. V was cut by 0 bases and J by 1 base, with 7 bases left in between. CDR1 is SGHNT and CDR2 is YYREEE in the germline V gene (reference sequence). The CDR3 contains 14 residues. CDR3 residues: CASSLGGGNTEAFF. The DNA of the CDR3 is TGTGCCAGCAGCTTGGGGGGAGGGAACACTGAAGCTTTCTTT.

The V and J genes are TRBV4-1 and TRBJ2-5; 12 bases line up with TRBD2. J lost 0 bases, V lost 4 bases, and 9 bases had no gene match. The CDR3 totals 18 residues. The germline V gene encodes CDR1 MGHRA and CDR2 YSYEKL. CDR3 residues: CASSRTSGGLGYQETQYF. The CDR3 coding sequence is TGCGCCAGCAGCCGTACTAGCGGGGGGCTGGGGTACCAAGAGACCCAGTACTTC.

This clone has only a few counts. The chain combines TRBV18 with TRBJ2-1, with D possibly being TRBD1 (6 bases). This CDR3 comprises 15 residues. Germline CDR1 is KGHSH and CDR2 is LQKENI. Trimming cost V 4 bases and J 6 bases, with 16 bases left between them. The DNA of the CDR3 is TGTGCCAGCTCACTTAAACAGGGAGTAGGCAATGAGCAGTTCTTC. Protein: CASSLKQGVGNEQFF.

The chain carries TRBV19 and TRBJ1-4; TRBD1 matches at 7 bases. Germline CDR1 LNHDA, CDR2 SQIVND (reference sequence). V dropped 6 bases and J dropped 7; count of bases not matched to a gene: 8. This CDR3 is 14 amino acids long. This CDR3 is CASSPTGLGEKLFF. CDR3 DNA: TGTGCCAGTAGCCCGACAGGGCTAGGTGAAAAACTGTTTTTT.

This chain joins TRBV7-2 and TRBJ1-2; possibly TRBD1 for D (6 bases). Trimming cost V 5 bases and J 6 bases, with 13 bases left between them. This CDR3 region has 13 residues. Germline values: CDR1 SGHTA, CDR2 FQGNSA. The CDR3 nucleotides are TGTGCCAGCAGCCCTACCGGACAGCATGGCTACACCTTC. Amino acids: CASSPTGQHGYTF.

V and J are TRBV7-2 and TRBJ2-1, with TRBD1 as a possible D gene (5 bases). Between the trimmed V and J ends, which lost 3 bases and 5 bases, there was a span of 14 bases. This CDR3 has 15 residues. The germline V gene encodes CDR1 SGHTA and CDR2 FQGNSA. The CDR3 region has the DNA TGTGCCAGCAGCTTGGGGCCATACCTTAACAATGAGCAGTTCTTC. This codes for CASSLGPYLNNEQFF.

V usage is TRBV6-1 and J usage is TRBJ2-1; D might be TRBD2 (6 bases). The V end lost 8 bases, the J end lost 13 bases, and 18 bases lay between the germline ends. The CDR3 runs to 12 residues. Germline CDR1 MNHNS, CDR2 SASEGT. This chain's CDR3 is CASQVGGKSQFF. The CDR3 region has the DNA TGTGCCAGCCAAGTCGGGGGAAAAAGCCAGTTCTTC.

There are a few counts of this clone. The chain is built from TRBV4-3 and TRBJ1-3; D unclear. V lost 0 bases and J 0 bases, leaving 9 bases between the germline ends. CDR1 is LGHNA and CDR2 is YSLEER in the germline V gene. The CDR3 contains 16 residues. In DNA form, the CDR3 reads TGCGCCAGCAGCCAAGACCCCAGGAACTCTGGAAACACCATATATTTT. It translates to CASSQDPRNSGNTIYF.

The CDR3 region is CASSLAGLSGANVLTF. In DNA, the CDR3 is TGTGCCAGCAGCTTAGCGGGGCTCTCTGGGGCCAACGTCCTGACTTTC. This rearrangement joins TRBV7-8 to TRBJ2-6, with D perhaps TRBD1 (5 bases). V gave up 0 bases and J gave up 0 bases, with 6 bases separating them. Germline loops: CDR1 SGHVS, CDR2 FQNEAQ. This CDR3 spans 16 amino acids. The whole variable domain, filled in from reference TRBV7-8 and TRBJ2-6, reads GAGVSQSPRYKVAKRGQDVALRCDPISGHVSLFWYQQALGQGPEFLTYFQNEAQLDKSGLPSDRFFAERPEGSVSTLKIQRTQQEDSAVYLCASSLAGLSGANVLTFGAGSRLTVL.

CDR3 loop: CASSQFGTGEKLFF. CDR3 sequence (DNA): TGCGCCAGCAGCCAATTTGGGACAGGGGAAAAACTGTTTTTT. This chain uses TRBV4-3 with TRBJ1-4, with 9 bases that match TRBD1. Germline V gives CDR1 LGHNA, CDR2 YSLEER. The V segment lost 2 bases and the J segment 8 bases; nucleotides outside the gene matches: 3. The CDR3 sequence is 14 residues long.

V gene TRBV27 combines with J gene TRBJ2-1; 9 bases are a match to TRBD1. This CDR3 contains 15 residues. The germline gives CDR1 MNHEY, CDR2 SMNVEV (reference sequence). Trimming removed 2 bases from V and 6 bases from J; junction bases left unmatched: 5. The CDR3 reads CASSLGTGGTNEQFF. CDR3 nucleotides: TGTGCCAGCAGTTTAGGCACAGGGGGCACCAATGAGCAGTTCTTC.

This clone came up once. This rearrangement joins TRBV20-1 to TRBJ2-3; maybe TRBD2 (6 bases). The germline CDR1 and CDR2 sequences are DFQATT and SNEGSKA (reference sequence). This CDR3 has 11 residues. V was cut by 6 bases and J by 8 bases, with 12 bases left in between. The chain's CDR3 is CSAPTAGTQYF. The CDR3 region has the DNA TGCAGTGCCCCGACAGCGGGTACGCAGTATTTT.

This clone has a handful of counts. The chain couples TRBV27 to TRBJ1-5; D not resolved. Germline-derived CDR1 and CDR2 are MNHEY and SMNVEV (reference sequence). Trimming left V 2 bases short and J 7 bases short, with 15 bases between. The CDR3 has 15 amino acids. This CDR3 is CASSLLAVLGQPQHF. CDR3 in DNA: TGTGCCAGCAGTTTACTAGCTGTTTTAGGACAGCCCCAGCATTTT.

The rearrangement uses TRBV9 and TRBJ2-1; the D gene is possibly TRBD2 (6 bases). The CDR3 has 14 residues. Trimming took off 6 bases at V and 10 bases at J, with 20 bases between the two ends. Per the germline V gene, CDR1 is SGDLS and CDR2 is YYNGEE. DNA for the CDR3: TGTGCCAGCACCCTGAGCGGGTCCGGGGTAGAGCAGTTCTTC. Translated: CASTLSGSGVEQFF.

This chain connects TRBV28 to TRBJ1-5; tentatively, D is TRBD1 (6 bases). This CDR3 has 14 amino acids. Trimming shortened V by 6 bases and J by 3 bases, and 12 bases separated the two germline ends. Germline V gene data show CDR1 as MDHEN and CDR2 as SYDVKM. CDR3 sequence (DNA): TGTGCCAGCAGCTCCGGACAGACCAATCAGCCCCAGCATTTT. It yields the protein CASSSGQTNQPQHF.

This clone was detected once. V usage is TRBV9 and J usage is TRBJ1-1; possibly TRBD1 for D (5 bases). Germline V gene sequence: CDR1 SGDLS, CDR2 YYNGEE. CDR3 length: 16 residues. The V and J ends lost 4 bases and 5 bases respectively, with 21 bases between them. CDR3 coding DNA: TGTGCCAGCAGCCCAAACGAATTAACAGGTAGGACTGAAGCTTTCTTT. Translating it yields CASSPNELTGRTEAFF.

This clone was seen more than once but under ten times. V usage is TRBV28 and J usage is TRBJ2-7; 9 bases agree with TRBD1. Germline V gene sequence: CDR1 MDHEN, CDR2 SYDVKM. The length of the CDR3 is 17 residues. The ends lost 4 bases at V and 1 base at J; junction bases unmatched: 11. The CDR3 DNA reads TGTGCCAGCAGTTCCATCTCTCCGGGACAGGGATCCTACGAGCAGTACTTC. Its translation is CASSSISPGQGSYEQYF.

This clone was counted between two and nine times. This CDR3 is CASSQTVSVYGYTF. The CDR3 DNA sequence: TGTGCCAGCAGTCAGACTGTCAGCGTCTATGGCTACACCTTC. The chain combines TRBV6-1 with TRBJ1-2; D not resolved. The CDR3 contains 14 residues. From germline, CDR1 is MNHNS and CDR2 SASEGT. The V gene lost 5 bases and the J gene lost 4 bases, with 14 bases spanning the gap.

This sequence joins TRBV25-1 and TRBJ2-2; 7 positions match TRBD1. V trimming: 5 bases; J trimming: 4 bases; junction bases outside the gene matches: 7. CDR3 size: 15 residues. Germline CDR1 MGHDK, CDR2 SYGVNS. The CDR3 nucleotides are TGTGCCAGCAGTAGACAGGGCGTTGTCACCGGGGAGCTGTTTTTT. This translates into CASSRQGVVTGELFF.